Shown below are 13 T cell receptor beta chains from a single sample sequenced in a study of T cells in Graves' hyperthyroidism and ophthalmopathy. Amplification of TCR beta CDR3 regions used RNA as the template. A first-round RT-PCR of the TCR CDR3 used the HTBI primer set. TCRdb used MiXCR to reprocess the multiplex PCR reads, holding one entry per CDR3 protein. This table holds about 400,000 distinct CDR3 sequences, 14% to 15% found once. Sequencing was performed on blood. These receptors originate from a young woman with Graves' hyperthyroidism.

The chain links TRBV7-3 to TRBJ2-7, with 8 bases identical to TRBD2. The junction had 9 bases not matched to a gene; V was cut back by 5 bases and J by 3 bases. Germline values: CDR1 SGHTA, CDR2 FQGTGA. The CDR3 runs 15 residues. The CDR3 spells CASSPGRTSSYEQYF. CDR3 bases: TGTGCCAGCAGCCCAGGGAGGACTAGCAGCTACGAGCAGTACTTC.

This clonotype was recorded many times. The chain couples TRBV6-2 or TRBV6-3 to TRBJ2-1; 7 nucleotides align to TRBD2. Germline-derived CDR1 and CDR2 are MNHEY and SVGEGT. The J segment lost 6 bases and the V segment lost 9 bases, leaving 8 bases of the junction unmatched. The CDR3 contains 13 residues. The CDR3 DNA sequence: TGTGCCAGTTGGGGGGGAGACCGCAATGAGCAGTTCTTC. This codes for CASWGGDRNEQFF.

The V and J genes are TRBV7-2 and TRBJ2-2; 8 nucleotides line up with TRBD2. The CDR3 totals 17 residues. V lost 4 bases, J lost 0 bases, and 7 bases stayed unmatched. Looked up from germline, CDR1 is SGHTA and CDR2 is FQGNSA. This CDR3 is CASSYISGAANTGELFF. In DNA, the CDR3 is TGTGCCAGCAGCTATATTAGCGGGGCGGCGAACACCGGGGAGCTGTTTTTT.

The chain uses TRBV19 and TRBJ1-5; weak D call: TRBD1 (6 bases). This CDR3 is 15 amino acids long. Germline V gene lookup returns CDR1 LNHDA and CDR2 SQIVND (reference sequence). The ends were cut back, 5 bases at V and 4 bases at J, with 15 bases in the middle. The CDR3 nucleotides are TGTGCCAGTAGTTGGACCGGGACAAGTAATCAGCCCCAGCATTTT. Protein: CASSWTGTSNQPQHF.

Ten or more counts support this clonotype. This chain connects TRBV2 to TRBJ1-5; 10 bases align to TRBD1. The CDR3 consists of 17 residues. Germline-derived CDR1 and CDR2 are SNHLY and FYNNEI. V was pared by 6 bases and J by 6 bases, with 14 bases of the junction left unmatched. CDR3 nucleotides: TGTGCCAGCAGCTATCGTCCCGGGACAGGGGATGGTCAGCCCCAGCATTTT. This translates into CASSYRPGTGDGQPQHF.

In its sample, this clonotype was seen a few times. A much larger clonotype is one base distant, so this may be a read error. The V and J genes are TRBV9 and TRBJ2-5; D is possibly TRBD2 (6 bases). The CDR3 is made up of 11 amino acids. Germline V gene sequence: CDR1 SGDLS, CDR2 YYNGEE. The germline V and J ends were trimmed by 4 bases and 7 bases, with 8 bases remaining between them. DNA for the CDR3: TGTGCCAGCAGCCACGGGGGGACCCAGTACTTC. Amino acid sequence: CASSHGGTQYF.

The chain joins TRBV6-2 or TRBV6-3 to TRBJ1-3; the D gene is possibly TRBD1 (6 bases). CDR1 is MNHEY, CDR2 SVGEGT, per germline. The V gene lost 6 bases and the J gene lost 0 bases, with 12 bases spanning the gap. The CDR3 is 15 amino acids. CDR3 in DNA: TGTGCCAGCAGCCATGGGGGCGACTCTGGAAACACCATATATTTT. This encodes CASSHGGDSGNTIYF.

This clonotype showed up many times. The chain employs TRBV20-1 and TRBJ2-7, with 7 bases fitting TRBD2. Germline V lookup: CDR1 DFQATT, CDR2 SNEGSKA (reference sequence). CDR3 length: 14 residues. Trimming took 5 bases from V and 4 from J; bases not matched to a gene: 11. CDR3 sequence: CSARPSGILYEQYF. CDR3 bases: TGCAGTGCTCGGCCTAGCGGTATTCTTTACGAGCAGTACTTC.

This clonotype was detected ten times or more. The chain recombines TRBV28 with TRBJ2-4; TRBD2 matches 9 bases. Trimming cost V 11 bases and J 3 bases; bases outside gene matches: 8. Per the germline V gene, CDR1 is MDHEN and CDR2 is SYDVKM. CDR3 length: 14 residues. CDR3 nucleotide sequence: TGTGCCGGTAGCGGGAGCGGGGTCAAAAACATTCAGTACTTC. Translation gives CAGSGSGVKNIQYF.

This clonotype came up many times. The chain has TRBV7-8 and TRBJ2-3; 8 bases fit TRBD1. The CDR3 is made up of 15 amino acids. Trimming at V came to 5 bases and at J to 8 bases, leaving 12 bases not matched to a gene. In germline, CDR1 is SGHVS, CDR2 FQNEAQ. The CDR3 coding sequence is TGTGCCAGCAGCGGGCGGACAGGGTCAGTGGGTACGCAGTATTTT. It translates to CASSGRTGSVGTQYF.

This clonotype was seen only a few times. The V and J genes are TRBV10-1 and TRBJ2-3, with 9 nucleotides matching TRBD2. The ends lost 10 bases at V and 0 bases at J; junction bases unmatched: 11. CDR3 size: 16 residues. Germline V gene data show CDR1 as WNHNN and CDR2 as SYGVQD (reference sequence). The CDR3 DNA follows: TGCGCCACCCAGACTAGCGGACCACGTAGCACAGATACGCAGTATTTT. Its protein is CATQTSGPRSTDTQYF.

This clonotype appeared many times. The CDR3 spells CASSTVSRSYNEQFF. CDR3 nucleotide sequence: TGTGCCAGCAGTACCGTTTCGCGGAGCTACAATGAGCAGTTCTTC. The chain couples TRBV6-2 or TRBV6-3 to TRBJ2-1, with no clear D. The CDR3 is 15 amino acids. CDR1 MNHEY and CDR2 SVGEGT come from the germline V gene. The V end lost 5 bases, the J end lost 3 bases, and 14 bases lay between the germline ends.

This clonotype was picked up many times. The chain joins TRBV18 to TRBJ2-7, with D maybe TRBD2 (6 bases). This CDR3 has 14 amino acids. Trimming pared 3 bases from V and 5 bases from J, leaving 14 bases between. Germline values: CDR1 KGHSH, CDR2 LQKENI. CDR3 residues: CASSPRDLRDEQYF. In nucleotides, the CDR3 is TGTGCCAGCTCACCCCGGGACTTACGCGACGAGCAGTACTTC.